Below, one T cell receptor (beta chain) is given with its context. What it recognizes is unknown. This specimen belongs to a study of cytomegalovirus exposure and HLA in healthy donors. Study-wide results and caveats: It was reported that TCR beta sequences correctly inferred the HLA-A and HLA-B alleles for most subjects. Researchers counted 180 or so TCR beta chains as cytomegalovirus-associated.

With 60 Vbeta and 13 Jbeta primers, the PCR was carried out. Clones were read by immunoSEQ multiplex PCR, and TCRdb kept only the in-frame ones, dropping some. The data contain roughly 200,000 clones, approximately 79% of them singletons. This CDR3 has 17 amino acids. The TCR sequence derives from a girl aged 10 to 17 in good health and CMV-seropositive. The specimen was PBMCs. The gene calls are TRBV21-1 and TRBJ1-3. TRBV21-1 is reported as a pseudogene. CDR3 protein: CASSKVAEPKSGNTIYF. In DNA form, the CDR3 reads TGTGCCAGCAGCAAAGTGGCGGAACCGAAATCTGGAAACACCATATATTTT.